Shown below are 32 T cell receptor beta chains from a single sample sequenced in a study of T and B cells in COVID-19 patients. From blood, roughly 220-550 ng of genomic DNA served as TRB template. TRB rearrangements were amplified by multiplex PCR with BIOMED2 TRB-A/B primers. Each CDR3 protein is one row after TCRdb ran MiXCR on the multiplex PCR reads. The sample yields thousands of distinct CDR3 sequences, more than 25% seen once. Sequenced material: blood. Receptors originate from a human donor with active COVID-19.

This clonotype is labeled as medium-sized. V is TRBV19 and J is TRBJ2-1, with D perhaps assigned TRBD1 or TRBD2 (6 bases each). V was cut by 6 bases and J by 1 base, with 19 bases left in between. The germline V gene has CDR1 LNHDA and CDR2 SQIVND (reference sequence). This CDR3 spans 17 amino acids. As DNA, the CDR3 is TGTGCCAGTAGCCCCTGGGGCGGGACAAGTTCCTACAATGAGCAGTTCTTC. It is translated as CASSPWGGTSSYNEQFF.

By frequency in the sample, this clonotype is medium-sized. The chain carries TRBV19 and TRBJ2-1; the match to TRBD2 covers 9 bases. Trimming at V came to 6 bases and at J to 4 bases, leaving 4 bases not matched to a gene. Germline V CDR1 and CDR2: LNHDA, SQIVND (reference sequence). The CDR3 totals 14 residues. CDR3 region: CASRERGAYNEQFF. The DNA of the CDR3 is TGTGCCAGTAGAGAGCGGGGGGCATACAATGAGCAGTTCTTC.

V and J are TRBV15 and TRBJ1-1; 7 bases match TRBD1. V lost 3 bases, J lost 10 bases, and 5 bases stayed unmatched. The CDR3 contains 12 residues. Germline V gives CDR1 LNHNV, CDR2 YYDKDF (reference sequence). Here the CDR3 reads CATSRGQPPAFF. The DNA of the CDR3 is TGTGCCACCAGCAGGGGACAGCCACCAGCTTTCTTT. The full variable domain, its missing parts supplied by reference TRBV15 and TRBJ1-1, is DAMVIQNPRYQVTQFGKPVTLSCSQTLNHNVMYWYQQKSSQAPKLLFHYYDKDFNNEADTPDNFQSRRPNTSFCFLDIRSPGLGDTAMYLCATSRGQPPAFFGQGTRLTVV.

This clonotype has only one observation. V is TRBV7-9 and J is TRBJ2-5; TRBD1 matches at 9 bases. Germline values: CDR1 SEHNR, CDR2 FQNEAQ (reference sequence). This CDR3 contains 17 residues. With V trimmed by 3 bases and J by 5 bases, 13 bases remained unmatched. CDR3 loop: CASSLLSGTGSLETQYF. CDR3 in DNA: TGTGCCAGCAGCTTGCTATCCGGGACAGGGAGTTTGGAGACCCAGTACTTC.

This clonotype is labeled as medium-sized. This chain joins TRBV6-5 and TRBJ2-6; D unresolved. Germline V gives CDR1 MNHEY, CDR2 SVGAGI. Between the trimmed V and J ends, which lost 6 bases and 0 bases, there was a span of 12 bases. This CDR3 region has 16 residues. CDR3 amino acids: CASRRRLSSGANVLTF. In DNA form, the CDR3 reads TGTGCCAGCAGGCGCCGACTGTCCTCTGGGGCCAACGTCCTGACTTTC.

The chain carries TRBV6-6 and TRBJ1-2; D remains unclear. CDR3 length: 13 amino acids. Germline lookup yields CDR1 MNHNY and CDR2 SVGAGI (reference sequence). V lost 5 bases and J lost 4, with 11 bases in between. CDR3 sequence (DNA): TGTGCCAGCAGTATTTCAGAAACCTATGGCTACACCTTC. It yields the protein CASSISETYGYTF.

This clonotype was seen more than once but under ten times. V and J are TRBV6-5 and TRBJ2-3; a weak D match, TRBD2 (5 bases). Trimming took 0 bases from V and 4 from J, leaving 14 bases between them. The germline V gene encodes CDR1 MNHEY and CDR2 SVGAGI. This CDR3 is built from 16 residues. CDR3 in DNA: TGTGCCAGCAGTTACTCCGGACTCACGGGTGCAGATACGCAGTATTTT. Translation gives CASSYSGLTGADTQYF.

In this sample, this clonotype turned up once. The chain has TRBV7-2 and TRBJ1-6; possible D gene TRBD1, 6 bases. The CDR3 totals 12 residues. V shed 8 bases and J shed 9 bases, with 11 bases lying between them. Germline CDR1 reads SGHTA; CDR2 reads FQGNSA. The CDR3: CASRQQGSPLHF. DNA for the CDR3: TGTGCCAGCCGGCAACAGGGTTCACCCCTCCACTTT.

This clonotype came up a few times. The rearrangement joins TRBV19 to TRBJ2-6; no reliable D call. This CDR3 region has 15 residues. Between the trimmed V and J ends, which lost 3 bases and 0 bases, there was a span of 6 bases. Germline V gene lookup returns CDR1 LNHDA and CDR2 SQIVND (reference sequence). This CDR3 reads CASSIWVSGANVLTF. For the CDR3, the DNA is TGTGCCAGTAGTATTTGGGTCTCTGGGGCCAACGTCCTGACTTTC.

The genes are TRBV4-2 and TRBJ1-2, with a tentative D call TRBD1 (5 bases). Trimming cost V 0 bases and J 0 bases, with 14 bases left between them. The CDR3 loop spans 17 amino acids. Per germline, CDR1 LGHNA and CDR2 YNFKEQ. CDR3 protein: CASSQEEGPYSNYGYTF. The CDR3 DNA sequence: TGTGCCAGCAGCCAAGAAGAGGGACCCTATTCTAACTATGGCTACACCTTC.

The V gene is TRBV12-3 or TRBV12-4, the J gene TRBJ1-5; no clear D gene. The CDR3 length is 15 residues. V dropped 6 bases and J dropped 0 bases, with 12 bases sitting between them. The CDR3 region has the DNA TGTGCCAGCAGCTCAACGGGTTTTAGCAATCAGCCCCAGCATTTT. As protein: CASSSTGFSNQPQHF.

This clonotype was detected only a few times. As DNA, the CDR3 is TGTGCCAGCTCACCAACGATGGGCAATCAGCCCCAGCATTTT. Translating gives CASSPTMGNQPQHF. The chain is built from TRBV18 and TRBJ1-5; D is ambiguous. CDR3 length: 14 amino acids. Germline V gene data show CDR1 as KGHSH and CDR2 as LQKENI. V lost 2 bases, J lost 2 bases, and 7 bases lay in between.

This clonotype was observed a few times. The V gene is TRBV6-5, the J gene TRBJ1-1, with TRBD1 as a possible D gene (6 bases). Germline V lookup: CDR1 MNHEY, CDR2 SVGAGI. This CDR3 spans 13 amino acids. Between the trimmed V and J ends, which lost 5 bases and 2 bases, there was a span of 9 bases. DNA for the CDR3: TGTGCCAGCAGTCTACAGGGAAACACTGAAGCTTTCTTT. It specifies CASSLQGNTEAFF.

This clonotype came up a few times. In DNA form, the CDR3 reads TGTGCCAGCAGGTCTAGCCTCCGACAGGGAGGCAATGAGCAGTTCTTC. Its protein is CASRSSLRQGGNEQFF. The rearrangement joins TRBV27 to TRBJ2-1, with a possible D match to TRBD1 (7 bases). This CDR3 has 16 amino acids. Trimming left V 6 bases short and J 6 bases short, with 21 bases between. Germline CDR1 reads MNHEY; CDR2 reads SMNVEV (reference sequence).

This clonotype is deemed medium-sized. This sequence joins TRBV27 and TRBJ2-6; unclear D gene. The germline gives CDR1 MNHEY, CDR2 SMNVEV (reference sequence). V was clipped by 2 bases and J by 4 bases, with 9 bases between them. The CDR3 consists of 15 residues. The CDR3 DNA follows: TGTGCCAGCAGTTTAAAGGGCTCCGGGGCCAACGTCCTGACTTTC. It translates to CASSLKGSGANVLTF.

J is TRBJ1-2 and V is TRBV12-3 or TRBV12-4, with TRBD1 matching 7 bases. The V gene end was trimmed by 3 bases and the J gene end by 8 bases; junction bases not matched to a gene: 9. CDR3 length: 14 amino acids. This CDR3 is CASSFRRGRRGYTF. The DNA of the CDR3 is TGTGCCAGCAGTTTTAGAAGGGGGCGGCGAGGCTACACCTTC.

There are a few counts of this clonotype. The rearrangement links TRBV6-5 to TRBJ1-1; D unclear. CDR1 is MNHEY, CDR2 SVGAGI, per germline. There are 12 residues in the CDR3. V was cut by 6 bases and J by 5 bases, with 10 bases left in between. The CDR3, as DNA: TGTGCCAGCAGCGTAAGGGAGACTGAAGCTTTCTTT. Amino acids: CASSVRETEAFF.

This clonotype is judged medium-sized. This chain links TRBV27 with TRBJ2-7, with D possibly being TRBD1 (5 bases). Trimming pared 5 bases from V and 6 bases from J, leaving 20 bases between. Germline CDR1 is MNHEY and CDR2 is SMNVEV (reference sequence). The CDR3 length is 15 residues. The CDR3 DNA reads as TGTGCCAGCAGTCCCCCCCGAAGCAGGGTGGTCGAGCAGTACTTC. Its translation is CASSPPRSRVVEQYF.

The rearrangement joins TRBV19 to TRBJ1-4, with TRBD1 matching over 9 bases. Germline V gene sequence: CDR1 LNHDA, CDR2 SQIVND (reference sequence). This CDR3 contains 16 residues. V was clipped by 5 bases and J by 2 bases; unmatched bases: 6. CDR3 amino acids: CASSDGTGTTNEKLFF. The CDR3 bases are TGTGCCAGTAGTGACGGGACAGGGACGACTAATGAAAAACTGTTTTTT.

This clonotype was observed a few times. This chain links TRBV6-5 with TRBJ2-7; D might be TRBD1 (5 bases). This CDR3 has 11 residues. V was clipped by 8 bases and J by 4 bases, with 9 bases between them. Germline V gene sequence: CDR1 MNHEY, CDR2 SVGAGI. The CDR3 nucleotides read TGTGCCAGCCAGAAGGGGTACGAGCAGTACTTC. It specifies CASQKGYEQYF.

J is TRBJ2-7 and V is TRBV6-5; tentatively, D is TRBD1 (6 bases). CDR3 length: 12 residues. Trimming left V 8 bases short and J 2 bases short, with 10 bases between. CDR1 MNHEY and CDR2 SVGAGI come from the germline V gene. Written as DNA, the CDR3 is TGTGCCAGCTCGGACAGTCCCTACGAGCAGTACTTC. The encoded protein is CASSDSPYEQYF.

This clonotype is classed as medium-sized. The rearrangement uses TRBV19 and TRBJ2-1; D is undetermined. V dropped 3 bases and J dropped 0 bases, with 6 bases sitting between them. Germline CDR1 LNHDA, CDR2 SQIVND (reference sequence). The CDR3 extends over 14 amino acids. DNA of the CDR3: TGTGCCAGTAGTATCCATAGCTCCTACAATGAGCAGTTCTTC. Its protein is CASSIHSSYNEQFF.

This chain links TRBV24-1 with TRBJ1-4; D call uncertain. The CDR3 loop spans 15 amino acids. Trimming took off 7 bases at V and 7 bases at J, with 18 bases between the two ends. Germline CDR1 and CDR2: KGHDR and SFDVKD. The CDR3 region has the DNA TGTGCCACCAGCGGCGTCGGAACGGGGAGTGAAAAACTGTTTTTT. Amino acids: CATSGVGTGSEKLFF.

The chain recombines TRBV29-1 with TRBJ1-2; no clear D. Deletions cut 5 bases from V and 4 bases from J, with 14 bases between. The CDR3 spans 13 residues. Germline V gene lookup returns CDR1 SQVTM and CDR2 ANQGSEA. CDR3 in amino acids: CSVIERAGYGYTF. The CDR3 region has the DNA TGCAGCGTTATCGAGAGGGCCGGCTATGGCTACACCTTC. Full variable domain (rest looked up from reference TRBV29-1 and TRBJ1-2): SAVISQKPSRDICQRGTSLTIQCQVDSQVTMMFWYRQQPGQSLTLIATANQGSEATYESGFVIDKFPISRPNLTFSTLTVSNMSPEDSSIYLCSVIERAGYGYTFGSGTRLTVV.

This clonotype was seen a few times. The V call is TRBV12-3 or TRBV12-4, the J call TRBJ1-1, with D unclear. The CDR3 contains 14 residues. Between the trimmed V and J ends, which lost 3 bases and 0 bases, there was a span of 8 bases. CDR3 sequence: CASSLEGLNTEAFF. CDR3 nucleotides: TGTGCCAGCAGTTTGGAGGGTTTGAACACTGAAGCTTTCTTT.

This clonotype was seen more than once but under ten times. The J gene is TRBJ2-1, the V gene TRBV19; either TRBD1 or TRBD2 may supply D (6 bases each). The CDR3 spans 15 residues. Germline CDR1 LNHDA, CDR2 SQIVND (reference sequence). V was pared by 6 bases and J by 1 base, with 13 bases between. The CDR3 DNA reads as TGTGCCAGTAGCTCTAGAGGGGGGTCCTACAATGAGCAGTTCTTC. Encoded protein: CASSSRGGSYNEQFF. Full variable domain (outside the CDR3, taken from reference TRBV19 and TRBJ2-1): DGGITQSPKYLFRKEGQNVTLSCEQNLNHDAMYWYRQDPGQGLRLIYYSQIVNDFQKGDIAEGYSVSREKKESFPLTVTSAQKNPTAFYLCASSSRGGSYNEQFFGPGTRLTVL.

V and J are TRBV11-2 and TRBJ2-3, with TRBD2 as a possible D gene (5 bases). Germline V gives CDR1 SGHAT, CDR2 FQNNGV. CDR3 length: 17 amino acids. V was clipped by 8 bases and J by 1 base, with 22 bases between them. The CDR3 region has the DNA TGTGCCAGCTCTCGCCGAATGTGGGAGACTGGCACAGATACGCAGTATTTT. Translating gives CASSRRMWETGTDTQYF.

CDR3 bases: TGTGCCAGCAGGTCCGATGGGACTGAAGCTTTCTTT. This encodes CASRSDGTEAFF. The chain is built from TRBV6-2 or TRBV6-3 and TRBJ1-1; D gene uncertain. This CDR3 region has 12 residues. CDR1 is MNHEY, CDR2 SVGEGT, per germline. V shed 6 bases and J shed 5 bases, with 10 bases lying between them.

This clonotype came up a few times. The rearrangement uses TRBV19 and TRBJ2-5; no definite D call. The length of the CDR3 is 16 residues. V was cut by 1 base and J by 1 base, with 13 bases left in between. The germline gives CDR1 LNHDA, CDR2 SQIVND (reference sequence). Written as DNA, the CDR3 is TGTGCCAGTAGTATAGCTGGGGATTATCTCCAAGAGACCCAGTACTTC. As protein: CASSIAGDYLQETQYF.

This clonotype was seen a handful of times. This chain links TRBV6-5 with TRBJ2-3; D ambiguous. Trimming stripped 2 bases from V and 0 bases from J, with 9 bases between. Per germline, CDR1 MNHEY and CDR2 SVGAGI. The CDR3 consists of 15 residues. The DNA for the CDR3 is TGTGCCAGCAGTTACGGGTATCCTAGCACAGATACGCAGTATTTT. This codes for CASSYGYPSTDTQYF.

This clonotype is medium-sized within its sample. This chain joins TRBV5-6 and TRBJ2-1; D ambiguous. Trimming stripped 0 bases from V and 7 bases from J, with 8 bases between. The CDR3 totals 13 residues. Germline CDR1 is SGHDT and CDR2 is YYEEEE. The CDR3 spells CASSLAYGNEQFF. The CDR3 DNA reads TGTGCCAGCAGCTTGGCTTACGGGAATGAGCAGTTCTTC.

There are a few counts of this clonotype. The J gene is TRBJ1-2, the V gene TRBV5-6; 12 bases align to TRBD1. V trimming: 3 bases; J trimming: 8 bases; junction bases outside the gene matches: 8. CDR3 size: 15 residues. In germline, CDR1 is SGHDT, CDR2 YYEEEE. In nucleotides, the CDR3 is TGTGCCAGCAGCTGGGGGACAGGGGGCGCGTCCGGCTACACCTTC. Translated: CASSWGTGGASGYTF.